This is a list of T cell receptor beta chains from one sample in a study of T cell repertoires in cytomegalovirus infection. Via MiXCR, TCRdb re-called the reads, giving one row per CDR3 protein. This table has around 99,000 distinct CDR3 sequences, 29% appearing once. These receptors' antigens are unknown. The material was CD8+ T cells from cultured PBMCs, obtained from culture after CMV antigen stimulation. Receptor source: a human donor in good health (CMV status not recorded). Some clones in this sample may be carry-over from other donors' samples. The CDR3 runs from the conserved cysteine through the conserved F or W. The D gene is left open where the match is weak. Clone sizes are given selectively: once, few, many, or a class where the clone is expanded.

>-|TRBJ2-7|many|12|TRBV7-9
CASSRDPYEQYF
TGTGCCAGCAGTCGGGACCCATACGAGCAGTACTTC
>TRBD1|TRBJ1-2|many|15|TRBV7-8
CASSRGTGTNYGYTF
TGTGCCAGCAGCCGAGGGACAGGAACTAACTATGGCTACACCTTC
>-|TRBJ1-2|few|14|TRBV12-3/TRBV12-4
CASTPTGINYGYTF
TGTGCCAGCACCCCGACAGGCATCAACTATGGCTACACCTTC
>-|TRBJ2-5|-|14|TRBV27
CASSLGGGSETQYF
TGTGCCAGCAGTTTGGGGGGCGGCTCTGAGACCCAGTACTTC
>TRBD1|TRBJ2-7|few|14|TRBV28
CASSYGQGVYEQYF
TGTGCCAGCAGTTACGGACAGGGGGTCTACGAGCAGTACTTC
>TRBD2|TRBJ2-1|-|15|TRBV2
CASRATSGGYNEQFF
TGTGCCAGCAGGGCTACTAGCGGGGGCTACAATGAGCAGTTCTTC
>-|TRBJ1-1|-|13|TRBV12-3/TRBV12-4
CASSLVGVDEAFF
TGTGCCAGCAGTTTAGTGGGGGTTGATGAAGCTTTCTTT
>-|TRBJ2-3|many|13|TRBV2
CASGSSAADTQYF
TGTGCCAGCGGGTCCTCAGCAGCAGATACGCAGTATTTT
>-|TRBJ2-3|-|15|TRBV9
CASSVGGVLTDTQYF
TGTGCCAGCAGCGTAGGCGGAGTGCTCACAGATACGCAGTATTTT
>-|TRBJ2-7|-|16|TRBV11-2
CASSLEIGLSSYEQYF
TGTGCCAGCAGCTTAGAGATAGGCTTGAGCTCCTACGAGCAGTACTTC
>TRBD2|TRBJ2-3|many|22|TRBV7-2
CASSLRTRGGFKAGKLTDTQYF
TGTGCCAGCAGCCTAAGGACGCGGGGGGGCTTTAAGGCCGGAAAACTTACAGATACGCAGTATTTT
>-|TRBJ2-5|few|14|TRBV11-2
CASSLELNQETQYF
TGTGCCAGCAGCTTAGAACTGAACCAAGAGACCCAGTACTTC
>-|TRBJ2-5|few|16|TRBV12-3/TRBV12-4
CASSPYAGGQQETQYF
TGTGCCAGCAGTCCCTATGCAGGGGGGCAGCAAGAGACCCAGTACTTC
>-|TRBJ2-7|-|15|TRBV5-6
CASSFNAGGAYEQYF
TGTGCCAGCAGCTTCAATGCAGGGGGGGCCTACGAGCAGTACTTC
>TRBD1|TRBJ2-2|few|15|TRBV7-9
CASHRGDSFTGELFF
TGTGCCAGCCACAGGGGAGATTCCTTCACCGGGGAGCTGTTTTTT
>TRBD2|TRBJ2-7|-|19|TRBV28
CASSLPPGTQRGHSYEQYF
TGTGCCAGCAGTTTACCCCCTGGAACCCAGCGGGGCCACTCCTACGAGCAGTACTTC
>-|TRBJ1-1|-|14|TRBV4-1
CASSRPLGGTEAFF
TGCGCCAGCAGCCGACCTCTAGGGGGAACTGAAGCTTTCTTT
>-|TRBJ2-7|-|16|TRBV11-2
CASSLVIGQGSYEQYF
TGTGCCAGCAGCTTAGTAATAGGTCAGGGCTCCTACGAGCAGTACTTC
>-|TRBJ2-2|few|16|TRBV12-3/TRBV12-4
CASSHLPGSNTGELFF
TGTGCCAGCAGTCACCTACCGGGGTCGAACACCGGGGAGCTGTTTTTT
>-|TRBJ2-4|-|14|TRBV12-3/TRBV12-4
CASRPTDSKNIQYF
TGTGCCAGCAGGCCCACGGACAGCAAAAACATTCAGTACTTC
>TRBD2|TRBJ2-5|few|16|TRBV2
CASSGGLAGRTETQYF
TGTGCCAGCAGTGGGGGACTAGCGGGGAGGACTGAGACCCAGTACTTC
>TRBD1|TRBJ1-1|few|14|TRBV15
CATSTPLDRIEAFF
TGTGCCACCAGCACTCCCTTGGACAGGATTGAAGCTTTCTTT
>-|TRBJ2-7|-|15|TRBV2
CASSVRDPSSYEQYF
TGTGCCAGCAGTGTCCGGGACCCATCCTCCTACGAGCAGTACTTC
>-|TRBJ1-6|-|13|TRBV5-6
CASSEGGNSPLHF
TGTGCCAGCAGCGAAGGGGGGAATTCACCCCTCCACTTT
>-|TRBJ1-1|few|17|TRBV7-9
CASSARQTGGVNTEAFF
TGTGCCAGCAGCGCCAGACAGACGGGAGGAGTGAACACTGAAGCTTTCTTT
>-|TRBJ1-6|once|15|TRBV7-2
CASTGAGRGNSPLHF
TGTGCCAGCACCGGCGCCGGGCGAGGGAATTCACCCCTCCACTTT